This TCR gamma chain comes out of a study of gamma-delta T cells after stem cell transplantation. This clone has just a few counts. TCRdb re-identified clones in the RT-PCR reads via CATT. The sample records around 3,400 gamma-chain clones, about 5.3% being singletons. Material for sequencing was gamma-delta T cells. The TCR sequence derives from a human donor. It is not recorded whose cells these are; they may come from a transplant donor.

This CDR3 is CALWDAGELGKKIKVF. DNA for the CDR3: TGTGCCTTGTGGGACGCCGGGGAGTTGGGCAAAAAAATCAAGGTATTT. V is TRGV9 and J is TRGJP. CDR3 length equals 16 residues. After removal of 4 bases from V and 7 bases from J, the junction contained 7 bases not matched to a gene. Germline V lookup: CDR1 GITISATS, CDR2 ISYDGTV (reference sequence).